These T cell receptor beta chains were read from a single sample in a study of technical replicates of blood from a few donors. Clones were sequenced by immunoSEQ multiplex PCR, and TCRdb holds only the in-frame ones, with some missing. The sample includes 60,000 to 75,000 clones, around 97% of them seen just once. Sequenced sample: T cells isolated from PBMCs. These receptors all come from a human donor in good health. The CDR3 runs from the conserved cysteine through the conserved F or W. A D gene is named only where the DNA matches it firmly. Only some rows state a clone size, as once, few, many or a class for expanded clones.

CDR3aa: CASSPDILLMDF
CDR3nt: TGTGCCAGCTCACCAGACATCCTCCTAATGGACTTC
j_gene: TRBJ2-5
d_gene: NA
v_gene: TRBV18
abundance: NA

CDR3aa: CASSESGRAVYEQFF
CDR3nt: TGTGCCAGCAGCGAGAGCGGGAGGGCCGTCTATGAGCAGTTCTTC
j_gene: TRBJ2-1
d_gene: TRBD2
v_gene: TRBV7-2
abundance: NA

CDR3aa: CASSLGSGSSSINEQFF
CDR3nt: TGTGCCAGCAGCTTAGGGAGCGGGAGTTCGTCAATCAATGAGCAGTTCTTC
j_gene: TRBJ2-1
d_gene: TRBD2
v_gene: TRBV7-3
abundance: NA

CDR3aa: CASSAPGTTGGEQYF
CDR3nt: TGTGCCAGCAGCGCTCCCGGGACTACTGGGGGCGAGCAGTACTTC
j_gene: TRBJ2-7
d_gene: TRBD2
v_gene: TRBV9
abundance: NA

CDR3aa: CASSLISGSAGELFF
CDR3nt: TGTGCCAGCAGCCTAATCAGCGGGAGCGCCGGGGAGCTGTTTTTT
j_gene: TRBJ2-2
d_gene: TRBD2
v_gene: TRBV4-2
abundance: NA

CDR3aa: CASSLSRDRSKHF
CDR3nt: TGTGCCAGCAGTTTATCACGCGACAGGTCTAAGCATTTT
j_gene: TRBJ1-5
d_gene: NA
v_gene: TRBV27
abundance: NA

CDR3aa: CASLVTDPYGYTF
CDR3nt: TGTGCCAGCTTGGTCACAGACCCCTATGGCTACACCTTC
j_gene: TRBJ1-2
d_gene: NA
v_gene: TRBV6-6
abundance: NA

CDR3aa: CASSVAGARKDTQYF
CDR3nt: TGTGCCAGCAGCGTAGCGGGAGCTCGGAAAGATACGCAGTATTTT
j_gene: TRBJ2-3
d_gene: NA
v_gene: TRBV9
abundance: NA

CDR3aa: CASSYSPTGVGEKLFF
CDR3nt: TGTGCCAGCAGTTACTCCCCGACAGGGGTGGGGGAAAAACTGTTTTTT
j_gene: TRBJ1-4
d_gene: TRBD1
v_gene: TRBV6-5
abundance: NA

CDR3aa: CASSLQGAEQPQHF
CDR3nt: TGTGCCAGCAGTTTACAGGGGGCCGAACAGCCCCAGCATTTT
j_gene: TRBJ1-5
d_gene: TRBD1
v_gene: TRBV27
abundance: once

CDR3aa: CASSVGRGTGNTIYF
CDR3nt: TGTGCCAGCAGCGTAGGCAGGGGCACTGGAAACACCATATATTTT
j_gene: TRBJ1-3
d_gene: NA
v_gene: TRBV9
abundance: once

CDR3aa: CASSPHREQGVGRQPQHF
CDR3nt: TGTGCCAGCAGCCCCCACCGTGAACAGGGAGTTGGTCGTCAGCCCCAGCATTTT
j_gene: TRBJ1-5
d_gene: NA
v_gene: TRBV6-4
abundance: NA

CDR3aa: CAISESSQGQPQHF
CDR3nt: TGTGCCATCAGTGAGTCGTCTCAGGGTCAGCCCCAGCATTTT
j_gene: TRBJ1-5
d_gene: NA
v_gene: TRBV10-3
abundance: NA

CDR3aa: CASRLRTRDRENTEAFF
CDR3nt: TGTGCCAGCAGGCTACGAACCCGGGACAGGGAGAACACTGAAGCTTTCTTT
j_gene: TRBJ1-1
d_gene: TRBD1
v_gene: TRBV28
abundance: NA

CDR3aa: CASSLVGSSGGYTF
CDR3nt: TGTGCCAGCAGCTTGGTAGGCTCCTCGGGTGGCTACACCTTC
j_gene: TRBJ1-2
d_gene: NA
v_gene: TRBV5-4
abundance: NA

CDR3aa: CASSGLGVTDTQYF
CDR3nt: TGCGCCAGCAGTGGTCTTGGAGTGACAGATACGCAGTATTTT
j_gene: TRBJ2-3
d_gene: NA
v_gene: TRBV10-1
abundance: once

CDR3aa: CAISESLGGSTDTQYF
CDR3nt: TGTGCCATCAGTGAGTCACTCGGGGGTAGCACAGATACGCAGTATTTT
j_gene: TRBJ2-3
d_gene: NA
v_gene: TRBV10-3
abundance: NA

CDR3aa: CASSLGTSRSYEQYF
CDR3nt: TGTGCCAGCAGCTTAGGGACTTCCCGTTCCTACGAGCAGTACTTC
j_gene: TRBJ2-7
d_gene: NA
v_gene: TRBV7-2
abundance: once

CDR3aa: CASSPFSRGTGELFF
CDR3nt: TGTGCCTCGAGCCCCTTCTCTAGAGGCACCGGGGAGCTGTTTTTT
j_gene: TRBJ2-2
d_gene: NA
v_gene: TRBV2
abundance: NA

CDR3aa: CASSLRSSGEDTQYF
CDR3nt: TGTGCCAGCAGCTTAAGGTCATCCGGGGAAGATACGCAGTATTTT
j_gene: TRBJ2-3
d_gene: NA
v_gene: TRBV13
abundance: NA

CDR3aa: CASSLTLSGSRNEQFF
CDR3nt: TGTGCCAGCAGCTTGACGTTGAGCGGGAGTAGGAATGAGCAGTTCTTC
j_gene: TRBJ2-1
d_gene: TRBD2
v_gene: TRBV5-4
abundance: NA

CDR3aa: CAWSRRAGDKETQYF
CDR3nt: TGTGCCTGGAGCCGTAGAGCGGGAGATAAAGAGACCCAGTACTTC
j_gene: TRBJ2-5
d_gene: TRBD2
v_gene: TRBV30
abundance: NA

CDR3aa: CASSPGRAGYGYTF
CDR3nt: TGCGCCAGCAGCCCGGGGAGGGCCGGCTATGGCTACACCTTC
j_gene: TRBJ1-2
d_gene: NA
v_gene: TRBV4-1
abundance: NA

CDR3aa: CASSFGTAVLYSNQPQHF
CDR3nt: TGTGCCAGCAGTTTCGGGACAGCAGTTCTCTATAGCAATCAGCCCCAGCATTTT
j_gene: TRBJ1-5
d_gene: TRBD1
v_gene: TRBV28
abundance: NA

CDR3aa: CASSLLAGGIYNEQFF
CDR3nt: TGCGCCAGCAGCTTGTTGGCGGGAGGGATCTACAATGAGCAGTTCTTC
j_gene: TRBJ2-1
d_gene: TRBD2
v_gene: TRBV5-1
abundance: NA

CDR3aa: CASSLEQVYGYTF
CDR3nt: TGTGCCAGCAGCTTAGAACAGGTCTATGGCTACACCTTC
j_gene: TRBJ1-2
d_gene: NA
v_gene: TRBV7-9
abundance: NA

CDR3aa: CAWSRGVGVSNQPQHF
CDR3nt: TGTGCCTGGAGTCGCGGGGTGGGGGTTAGCAATCAGCCCCAGCATTTT
j_gene: TRBJ1-5
d_gene: NA
v_gene: TRBV30
abundance: once

CDR3aa: CATSRDSLREQYF
CDR3nt: TGTGCCACCAGCAGAGATTCCCTCAGGGAGCAGTACTTC
j_gene: TRBJ2-7
d_gene: NA
v_gene: TRBV15
abundance: NA

CDR3aa: CASSISLAVDYEQYF
CDR3nt: TGTGCCAGTAGTATATCCCTAGCGGTTGACTACGAGCAGTACTTC
j_gene: TRBJ2-7
d_gene: TRBD2
v_gene: TRBV19
abundance: NA

CDR3aa: CASSLGTGKGYEQYF
CDR3nt: TGTGCCAGCAGCTTAGGGACAGGGAAAGGGTACGAGCAGTACTTC
j_gene: TRBJ2-7
d_gene: TRBD1
v_gene: TRBV7-9
abundance: NA

CDR3aa: CASSFGGGAGNTIYF
CDR3nt: TGTGCCAGCAGCTTTGGAGGGGGCGCAGGAAACACCATATATTTT
j_gene: TRBJ1-3
d_gene: TRBD1
v_gene: TRBV5-6
abundance: NA

CDR3aa: CASSPSGISPTEAFF
CDR3nt: TGTGCCAGCAGCCCTTCCGGGATCTCTCCTACTGAAGCTTTCTTT
j_gene: TRBJ1-1
d_gene: NA
v_gene: TRBV5-5
abundance: NA

CDR3aa: CSVEIGGSGYTF
CDR3nt: TGCAGCGTTGAGATCGGGGGGAGCGGCTACACCTTC
j_gene: TRBJ1-2
d_gene: NA
v_gene: TRBV29-1
abundance: NA

CDR3aa: CASSVGLAGGLETQYF
CDR3nt: TGTGCCAGCAGCGTAGGACTAGCGGGAGGCCTGGAGACCCAGTACTTC
j_gene: TRBJ2-5
d_gene: TRBD2
v_gene: TRBV9
abundance: NA

CDR3aa: CASSLVPSQPQHF
CDR3nt: TGTGCCAGCAGCTTAGTCCCGAGCCAGCCCCAGCATTTT
j_gene: TRBJ1-5
d_gene: NA
v_gene: TRBV11-3
abundance: NA

CDR3aa: CASSPGTLTYEQYF
CDR3nt: TGTGCCAGCAGCCCCGGGACACTTACTTACGAGCAGTACTTC
j_gene: TRBJ2-7
d_gene: NA
v_gene: TRBV5-4
abundance: NA

CDR3aa: CASSIGQINQPQHF
CDR3nt: TGTGCCAGTAGTATAGGACAGATCAATCAGCCCCAGCATTTT
j_gene: TRBJ1-5
d_gene: NA
v_gene: TRBV19
abundance: NA

CDR3aa: CASSSSGELFF
CDR3nt: TGTGCCAGCAGTTCCAGCGGGGAGCTGTTTTTT
j_gene: TRBJ2-2
d_gene: NA
v_gene: TRBV6-5
abundance: NA

CDR3aa: CASSHGTGDYEQYF
CDR3nt: TGTGCCAGCAGCCACGGGACAGGGGATTACGAGCAGTACTTC
j_gene: TRBJ2-7
d_gene: TRBD1
v_gene: TRBV14
abundance: NA

CDR3aa: CSVVGRANTGELFF
CDR3nt: TGCAGCGTTGTTGGGAGGGCGAACACCGGGGAGCTGTTTTTT
j_gene: TRBJ2-2
d_gene: TRBD2
v_gene: TRBV29-1
abundance: NA

CDR3aa: CASRLANSYEQYF
CDR3nt: TGCGCCAGCAGACTAGCCAACTCCTACGAGCAGTACTTC
j_gene: TRBJ2-7
d_gene: NA
v_gene: TRBV5-1
abundance: once

CDR3aa: CASSLNGGELFF
CDR3nt: TGCGCCAGCAGTCTTAACGGCGGGGAGCTGTTTTTT
j_gene: TRBJ2-2
d_gene: NA
v_gene: TRBV4-3
abundance: NA

CDR3aa: CASRYRGTGTEAFF
CDR3nt: TGTGCCAGCAGATACCGGGGAACGGGGACTGAAGCTTTCTTT
j_gene: TRBJ1-1
d_gene: NA
v_gene: TRBV28
abundance: once

CDR3aa: CAWSEDRDYGYTF
CDR3nt: TGTGCCTGGAGTGAAGACAGGGACTATGGCTACACCTTC
j_gene: TRBJ1-2
d_gene: TRBD1
v_gene: TRBV30
abundance: NA

CDR3aa: CASTDFRVHEKLFF
CDR3nt: TGTGCCAGCACGGATTTCAGGGTACACGAAAAACTGTTTTTT
j_gene: TRBJ1-4
d_gene: NA
v_gene: TRBV6-9
abundance: NA

CDR3aa: CASSQDYRATDTQYF
CDR3nt: TGCGCCAGCAGCCAAGATTACAGGGCTACAGATACGCAGTATTTT
j_gene: TRBJ2-3
d_gene: NA
v_gene: TRBV4-1
abundance: NA

CDR3aa: CASTMGYTTGDGYTF
CDR3nt: TGTGCCAGTACCATGGGGTATACGACAGGGGATGGCTACACCTTC
j_gene: TRBJ1-2
d_gene: TRBD1
v_gene: TRBV19
abundance: NA

CDR3aa: CASSRDFPGGGTQYF
CDR3nt: TGTGCCAGCAGCAGGGACTTCCCGGGAGGAGGGACCCAGTACTTC
j_gene: TRBJ2-5
d_gene: TRBD2
v_gene: TRBV6-5
abundance: NA

CDR3aa: CASSKHLRRTGSYEQYF
CDR3nt: TGTGCCAGCAGCAAACATTTAAGAAGAACCGGCTCCTACGAGCAGTACTTC
j_gene: TRBJ2-7
d_gene: NA
v_gene: TRBV21-1
abundance: NA

CDR3aa: CASSFSSGTADTQYF
CDR3nt: TGTGCCAGCAGTTTCTCGAGCGGGACGGCAGATACGCAGTATTTT
j_gene: TRBJ2-3
d_gene: TRBD2
v_gene: TRBV28
abundance: NA